This section outlines one T cell receptor beta chain sequence together with its context. Authors' data handling: Nucleated cell number was recorded as an estimate derived from reference gene primer amplification. Assay used: immunoSEQ multiplex PCR; TCRdb lists only in-frame clones, some missing. V and J calls and clone size are those listed in that table; D and trimming were worked out from the DNA. The sample has tens of thousands of clones, roughly four fifths seen once. The data are from a study of blood T cell repertoires in COVID-19. In the study overall: There were acute and convalescent COVID-19 samples, and they came from the United States, Italy and Spain. T cells, B-cell-depleted T cells, or PBMCs supplied cDNA or gDNA.

The sequence derives from an elderly man with acute or convalescent COVID-19. The material sequenced was peripheral blood.

CDR3 region: CATAGQLNIQYF. CDR3 nucleotide sequence: TGTGCCACCGCGGGCCAACTAAACATTCAGTACTTC. The chain recombines TRBV2 with TRBJ2-4, with D maybe TRBD2 (5 bases). This CDR3 has 12 residues. Germline V gene data show CDR1 as SNHLY and CDR2 as FYNNEI. V lost 10 bases, J lost 6 bases, and 13 bases lay in between.